This T cell receptor (beta chain) emerged from a study of cytomegalovirus exposure and HLA in healthy donors. Profiling relied on immunoSEQ multiplex PCR, and the TCRdb table lists in-frame clones only, not all of them. Among around 300,000 clones listed, just over 85% were seen once. The V gene lost 5 bases and the J gene lost 8 bases, with 19 bases spanning the gap. Germline V gives CDR1 MNHEY, CDR2 SMNVEV (reference sequence). The CDR3 contains 15 residues. The chain combines TRBV27 with TRBJ2-1; possibly TRBD1 for D (7 bases). Sequenced sample: PBMCs. This TCR derives from a woman between 18 and 29 years old in good health and CMV-seronegative. The CDR3 reads CASSPGGTEFDEQFF. DNA for the CDR3: TGTGCCAGCAGTCCGGGCGGGACAGAATTCGATGAGCAGTTCTTC.